This T cell receptor beta chain was recorded in a study of T-cell reconstitution after alpha-beta-depleted transplantation in children. This clonotype appeared many times. Unique molecular identifiers were used in preparing the TCRbeta library. Via MiXCR, TCRdb re-called the PCR reads, giving one row per CDR3 protein. The sample lists about 230,000 distinct CDR3 sequences; around 10% were seen once. CDR1 and CDR2 (germline): SGHRS, YFSETQ. The V gene end was trimmed by 2 bases and the J gene end by 2 bases; junction bases not matched to a gene: 4. This CDR3 region has 15 residues. This TCR derives from a human donor who donated a stem cell graft to a child with acute lymphoblastic leukemia. The chain couples TRBV5-1 to TRBJ2-5, with 9 bases fitting TRBD2. Sequences were derived from PBMCs from the stem cell graft donor, sampled from the stem cell graft. CDR3 sequence: CASSLRLAEQETQYF. In DNA, the CDR3 is TGCGCCAGCAGCTTAAGACTAGCGGAACAAGAGACCCAGTACTTC.